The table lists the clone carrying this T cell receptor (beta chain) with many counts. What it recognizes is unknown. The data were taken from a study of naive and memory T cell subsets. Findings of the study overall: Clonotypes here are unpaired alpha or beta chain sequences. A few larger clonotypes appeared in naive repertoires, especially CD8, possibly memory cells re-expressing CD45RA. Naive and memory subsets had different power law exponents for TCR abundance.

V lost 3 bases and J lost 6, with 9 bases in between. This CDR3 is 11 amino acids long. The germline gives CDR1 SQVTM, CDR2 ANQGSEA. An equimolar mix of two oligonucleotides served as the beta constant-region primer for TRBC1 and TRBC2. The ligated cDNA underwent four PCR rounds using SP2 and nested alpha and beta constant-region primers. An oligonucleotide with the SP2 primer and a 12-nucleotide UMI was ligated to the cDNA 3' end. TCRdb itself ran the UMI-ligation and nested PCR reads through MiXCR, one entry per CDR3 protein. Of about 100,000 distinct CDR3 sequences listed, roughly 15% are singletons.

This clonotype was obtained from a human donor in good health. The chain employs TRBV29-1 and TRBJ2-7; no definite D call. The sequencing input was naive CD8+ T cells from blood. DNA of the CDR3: TGCAGCGTTGATGAAGGGATCGAGCAGTACTTC. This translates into CSVDEGIEQYF.